The 20 T cell receptor beta chains presented below share a single source sample, sequenced in a study of blood T cell repertoires in COVID-19. The data were produced by immunoSEQ multiplex PCR, yet TCRdb's version contains in-frame clones alone and is incomplete. The sample holds some 67,000 clones; roughly three quarters are singletons and the top ten take 6.3%. Specimen: peripheral blood. These receptors all stem from a woman in her fifties or sixties with acute or convalescent COVID-19.

V usage is TRBV2 and J usage is TRBJ1-5, with TRBD1 identical over 8 bases. CDR1 and CDR2 (germline): SNHLY, FYNNEI. V shed 7 bases, J shed 4 bases, and the junction held 9 bases outside the gene matches. The CDR3 has 15 amino acids. The CDR3 loop reads CASTQRTGMNQPQHF. CDR3 in DNA: TGTGCCAGCACCCAACGGACAGGGATGAATCAGCCCCAGCATTTT.

The genes are TRBV5-6 and TRBJ1-2; D is ambiguous. The CDR3 covers 13 residues. V gave up 2 bases and J gave up 5 bases, with 10 bases separating them. From germline, CDR1 is SGHDT and CDR2 YYEEEE. CDR3 region: CASSLNGLYGYTF. The CDR3 DNA sequence: TGTGCCAGCAGCTTAAACGGACTATATGGCTACACCTTC.

The rearrangement joins TRBV5-1 to TRBJ1-1; perhaps TRBD1 as D (6 bases). The V end was cut by 0 bases, the J end by 1 base, with 7 bases between. CDR1 SGHRS and CDR2 YFSETQ come from the germline V gene. The CDR3 runs 14 residues. The CDR3 loop is CASSLARGNTEAFF. The CDR3 DNA follows: TGCGCCAGCAGCTTGGCCAGGGGGAACACTGAAGCTTTCTTT.

This clone showed up just a few times. The chain is built from TRBV4-2 and TRBJ2-3; a possible D gene is TRBD2 (6 bases). Germline CDR1 is LGHNA and CDR2 is YNFKEQ. Trimming removed 2 bases at V and 0 bases at J, with 15 bases between. The CDR3 length is 17 residues. The CDR3 loop reads CASSQNPPGTSTDTQYF. The CDR3 region has the DNA TGTGCCAGCAGCCAAAATCCCCCCGGGACTAGCACAGATACGCAGTATTTT.

The genes are TRBV11-3 and TRBJ2-1; 12 bases line up with TRBD2. V lost 5 bases, J lost 1 base, and 6 bases stayed unmatched. The CDR3 has 17 residues. From germline, CDR1 is SGHNT and CDR2 YENEEA. CDR3 sequence: CASSPSGGASSYNEQFF. CDR3 DNA: TGTGCCAGCAGCCCTAGCGGGGGGGCATCGTCCTACAATGAGCAGTTCTTC. Variable domain in full (rest from reference TRBV11-3 and TRBJ2-1): EAGVVQSPRYKIIEKKQPVAFWCNPISGHNTLYWYLQNLGQGPELLIRYENEEAVDDSQLPKDRFSAERLKGVDSTLKIQPAELGDSAVYLCASSPSGGASSYNEQFFGPGTRLTVL.

V usage is TRBV9 and J usage is TRBJ2-5; 14 bases are a match to TRBD2. Germline V lookup: CDR1 SGDLS, CDR2 YYNGEE. V shed 3 bases and J 2 bases; nucleotides not matched to a gene: 12. The CDR3 length is 19 residues. The chain's CDR3 is CASSAQIGTSGGRQETQYF. The CDR3 DNA follows: TGTGCCAGCAGCGCCCAGATCGGGACTAGCGGGGGAAGGCAAGAGACCCAGTACTTC.

The rearrangement uses TRBV9 and TRBJ2-1, with a weak D call TRBD1 (5 bases). CDR1 and CDR2 (germline): SGDLS, YYNGEE. Trimming took 5 bases from V and 5 from J, leaving 11 bases between them. The CDR3 is 13 amino acids. DNA of the CDR3: TGTGCCAGCAGTCTAGGGGTAGACAATGAGCAGTTCTTC. Residues: CASSLGVDNEQFF.

The chain's CDR3 is CASSPTPGQGNQPQHF. CDR3 in DNA: TGTGCCAGCAGCCCTACACCTGGACAGGGGAATCAGCCCCAGCATTTT. J is TRBJ1-5 and V is TRBV5-5, with 9 bases lining up with TRBD1. J was trimmed by 4 bases and V by 4 bases; bases with no gene match: 9. This CDR3 contains 16 residues. Germline V CDR1 and CDR2: SGHKS, YYEKEE (reference sequence).

The V and J genes are TRBV11-3 and TRBJ1-1, with D perhaps matching TRBD1 (5 bases). The germline CDR1 and CDR2 sequences are SGHNT and YENEEA. The ends were cut back, 1 base at V and 1 base at J, with 10 bases in the middle. This CDR3 is built from 15 residues. The CDR3, as DNA: TGTGCCAGCAGCTTAGGGTCAGGACAGAACACTGAAGCTTTCTTT. Translated: CASSLGSGQNTEAFF.

This rearrangement joins TRBV4-3 to TRBJ2-7, with D possibly matching TRBD2 (5 bases). Germline V CDR1 and CDR2: LGHNA, YSLEER. The CDR3 length is 15 residues. Between the trimmed V and J ends, which lost 0 bases and 2 bases, there was a span of 11 bases. CDR3 amino acids: CASSQDRALAYEQYF. The CDR3, as DNA: TGCGCCAGCAGCCAAGATCGGGCACTAGCCTACGAGCAGTACTTC.

The chain combines TRBV18 with TRBJ2-3; D remains ambiguous. From germline, CDR1 is KGHSH and CDR2 LQKENI. The ends were cut back, 2 bases at V and 5 bases at J, with 20 bases in the middle. This CDR3 is built from 17 residues. The CDR3 nucleotides read TGTGCCAGCTCACCATCCCTGCGGCAGCTGGGTAGAGATACGCAGTATTTT. It codes for CASSPSLRQLGRDTQYF.

V gene TRBV11-2 combines with J gene TRBJ1-3; D may be TRBD1 (5 bases). This CDR3 has 16 amino acids. V dropped 1 base and J dropped 2 bases, with 12 bases sitting between them. Germline V gives CDR1 SGHAT, CDR2 FQNNGV. The CDR3 loop is CASSLGLGGTGNTIYF. The CDR3 region has the DNA TGTGCCAGCAGCTTAGGGTTGGGGGGGACTGGAAACACCATATATTTT.

This chain joins TRBV5-4 and TRBJ2-1; the match to TRBD2 covers 10 bases. The germline CDR1 and CDR2 sequences are SGHNT and YYREEE (reference sequence). The ends lost 0 bases at V and 0 bases at J; junction bases unmatched: 6. There are 18 residues in the CDR3. The CDR3 coding sequence is TGTGCCAGCAGCTTGGGTCTGCTAGCGGGGGTCTCCTACAATGAGCAGTTCTTC. Translated, it gives CASSLGLLAGVSYNEQFF. Full variable domain (outside the CDR3, taken from reference TRBV5-4 and TRBJ2-1): ETGVTQSPTHLIKTRGQQVTLRCSSQSGHNTVSWYQQALGQGPQFIFQYYREEENGRGNFPPRFSGLQFPNYSSELNVNALELDDSALYLCASSLGLLAGVSYNEQFFGPGTRLTVL.

A few counts support this clone. The genes are TRBV5-1 and TRBJ2-3; 7 nucleotides line up with TRBD2. After removal of 5 bases from V and 2 bases from J, the junction contained 8 bases not matched to a gene. This CDR3 is 15 amino acids long. Germline CDR1 reads SGHRS; CDR2 reads YFSETQ. Written as DNA, the CDR3 is TGCGCCAGCAGAGGGTCGGCGGGGGTCACAGATACGCAGTATTTT. It translates to CASRGSAGVTDTQYF.

The chain carries TRBV5-1 and TRBJ2-2, with 7 nucleotides matching TRBD1. Germline trimming cut 5 bases from V and 3 bases from J; bases unmatched to any gene: 4. Germline CDR1 and CDR2: SGHRS and YFSETQ. The CDR3 extends over 14 amino acids. DNA for the CDR3: TGCGCCAGCAGAACCGGGACAGACACCGGGGAGCTGTTTTTT. Residues: CASRTGTDTGELFF.

The chain combines TRBV19 with TRBJ1-4; the match to TRBD1 covers 9 bases. This CDR3 spans 15 amino acids. From germline, CDR1 is LNHDA and CDR2 SQIVND (reference sequence). Unmatched junction bases numbered 8, after V lost 6 bases and J lost 6 bases. CDR3 sequence: CASSKPRTGDEKLFF. DNA of the CDR3: TGTGCCAGTAGCAAGCCCCGGACAGGGGATGAAAAACTGTTTTTT.

The chain employs TRBV6-5 and TRBJ1-5; D remains ambiguous. CDR3 length: 14 residues. CDR1 MNHEY and CDR2 SVGAGI come from the germline V gene. Trimming pared 6 bases from V and 1 base from J, leaving 10 bases between. In nucleotides, the CDR3 is TGTGCCAGCAGGGGTTGGGAGAGCAATCAGCCCCAGCATTTT. Protein sequence: CASRGWESNQPQHF.

The chain carries TRBV6-5 and TRBJ2-7; possible D gene TRBD1, 6 bases. The V gene's germline CDR1 is MNHEY and CDR2 SVGAGI. The CDR3 is made up of 13 amino acids. V lost 10 bases and J lost 5, with 18 bases in between. The CDR3 nucleotides read TGTGCCACCTTCCAGGGGTCGGAGGACGAGCAGTACTTC. Its translation is CATFQGSEDEQYF.

The chain is built from TRBV6-5 and TRBJ1-3; D possibly corresponds to TRBD1 (5 bases). The CDR3 is 14 amino acids. V shed 4 bases and J shed 3 bases, with 10 bases lying between them. Germline CDR1 MNHEY, CDR2 SVGAGI. CDR3 loop: CASSWGVLGNTIYF. CDR3 nucleotide sequence: TGTGCCAGCAGTTGGGGGGTTCTTGGAAACACCATATATTTT.

This chain links TRBV11-2 with TRBJ2-4; tentative D call: TRBD1 (5 bases). Germline-derived CDR1 and CDR2 are SGHAT and FQNNGV. The germline V and J ends were trimmed by 1 base and 0 bases, with 7 bases remaining between them. CDR3 length equals 15 residues. The CDR3 DNA reads TGTGCCAGCAGCTTAGCCAGGGTAGCCAAAAACATTCAGTACTTC. Amino acids: CASSLARVAKNIQYF.